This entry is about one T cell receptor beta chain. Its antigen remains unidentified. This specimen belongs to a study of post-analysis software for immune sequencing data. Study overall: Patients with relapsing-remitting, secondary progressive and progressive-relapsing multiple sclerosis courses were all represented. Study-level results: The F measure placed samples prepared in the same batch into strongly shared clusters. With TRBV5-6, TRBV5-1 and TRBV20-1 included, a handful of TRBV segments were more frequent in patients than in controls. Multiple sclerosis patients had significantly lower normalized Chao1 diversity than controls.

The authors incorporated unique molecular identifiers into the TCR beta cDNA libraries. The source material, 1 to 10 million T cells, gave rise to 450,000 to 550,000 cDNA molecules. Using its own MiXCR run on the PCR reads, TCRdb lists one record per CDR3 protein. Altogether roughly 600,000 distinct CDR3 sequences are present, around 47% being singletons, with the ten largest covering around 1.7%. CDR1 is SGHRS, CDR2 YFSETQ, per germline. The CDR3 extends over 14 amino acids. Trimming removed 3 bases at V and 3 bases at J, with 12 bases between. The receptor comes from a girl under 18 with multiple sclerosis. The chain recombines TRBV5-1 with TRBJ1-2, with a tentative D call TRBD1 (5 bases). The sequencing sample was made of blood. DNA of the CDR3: TGCGCCAGCAGCTCGGAGACAGAGTACTATGGCTACACCTTC. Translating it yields CASSSETEYYGYTF.